Given below is one T cell receptor (beta chain) in context. This clonotype was picked up many times. The antigen it binds to is not known. Base qualities are not recorded, but no much larger clone differs from it by a single base. Libraries were constructed by RACE. The listed sequencing device is NextSeq 500. During library preparation, unique molecular identifiers were attached to individual cDNA molecules so that TCRs could be counted quantitatively and reproducibly. Both TCR alpha and TCR beta chains were sequenced from each blood RNA sample. Per the authors' processing: A median of roughly 98,000 TCRs per sample was observed, with a range of about 23,224 to 690,600. V, J and CDR3 annotation of the TCR reads was carried out using the Decombinator software suite. For PS versus PT1 abundance plots, all samples were subsampled to the same number of TCRs (28,000). Expanded TCRs were defined as absent before sensitization and observed at least eight times at the 2-week time point. The raw public data were reprocessed by TCRdb itself: fastp quality trimming at Q25, MiXCR clonotype calling, in-frame beta chains only. Entries that share a CDR3 protein sequence are merged under the most common genes and DNA. Here the V and J calls rest on TCRdb's processing, not on the authors' analysis. In this sample the table shows some 180,000 distinct CDR3 sequences, about 20% of which occur a single time. About 6.7% of the sample belongs to the ten largest clones.

V trim: 2 bases; J trim: 3 bases; unmatched bases: 6. For CDR1 and CDR2, the germline V gene (reference sequence) lists MNHNY and SVGAGI. The CDR3 has 15 amino acids, counting the end cysteine and phenylalanine. Only the CDR3 DNA stays, 45 bases, in frame from base 1. These data originate in a study of human T cells and chemical hapten exposure (dated by TCRdb to the early 2020s). Study-wide context: For sensitization, 2% DPC in acetone was applied to a 2 cm by 2 cm area of upper inner arm skin. The patient cohort, mostly female, included alopecia areata with under or over 50% scalp involvement, alopecia totalis and alopecia universalis. The libraries were sequenced as a pool, and the TCR yield per sample differed mostly because of small variations in library volumes within the pool. Patch testing was done on the upper back using Finn chambers containing 0.01% DPC, and results were scored after 6 days according to International Contact Dermatitis Research Group standards. For TCR sequencing, blood came from some 31 alopecia patients at anywhere from one to four time points (pre-sensitization, 2, 6 and 24 weeks). Blood samples were taken from patients before sensitization (week 0) and then at 2, 6 and about 24 weeks after DPC sensitization. The study tracked peripheral blood TCR repertoire changes in vivo during primary and secondary sensitization to the hapten diphenylcyclopropenone (DPC) in alopecia patients. Throughout the approximately 26-week study period, patients were also given weekly therapeutic DPC doses on the scalp.

Here is what the overall study found, with its caveats: All patients had alopecia, a presumed autoimmune disease, so their immune response might differ from that of healthy individuals. A positive correlation was found between the number of PT1 expanded TCRs and patch test score, with significance reached at thresholds 8, 16 and 32 but not 4. Repeated subsampling changed both the strength of the expansion versus patch-test correlation and the threshold at which the correlation became significant. Compared with pre-sensitization or healthy control sets, expanded TCRs formed significantly more large CDR3 similarity clusters, which is consistent with antigen-driven responses. DPC sensitization did not change how many TCRs were above 1 in 1000 frequency, and no evidence was found of alterations in global repertoire structure.

What the time point label conveys for this sample: patch test 1, 2 weeks after DPC sensitization. Read against the paper, the sample's treatment or condition label means: therapeutic diphenylcyclopropenone sensitization with weekly scalp DPC. At every patch-test visit, the blood draw took place before the patch test was put on. Patients were eligible if aged 18 to 70, diagnosed with alopecia and judged suitable for DPC therapy, and pregnant patients were excluded. Total RNA was isolated from unfractionated whole blood collected in Tempus Blood RNA tubes. This sequence originates from a woman aged 45-65 years with alopecia areata. Some clones in this sample may be carry-over from other donors' samples. The rearrangement joined TRBV6-6 to TRBJ1-1, and 7 junctional nucleotides match TRBD1. The specimen was whole blood, collected in connection with sensitization to the hapten diphenylcyclopropenone (DPC). At the DNA level, the sequence is TGTGCCAGCAGTTACGCGACAGGGATGTACACTGAAGCTTTCTTT. This codes for CASSYATGMYTEAFF.